This T cell receptor beta chain was recorded in a study of T cell clonality in common variable immunodeficiency. Whole-study findings and limits: Repertoire-complication correlations in CVID were limited by patient heterogeneity. Fewer deletions and N-nucleotide insertions were reportedly seen in common variable immunodeficiency TCR beta sequences. Compared with healthy controls, CVID subjects showed increased TCRbeta clonality, mostly in about a third. Authors noted CVID clonality's cause needs subpopulation repertoire sequencing.

Only in-frame clones appear in the TCRdb table, and some are missing; sequencing was by immunoSEQ multiplex PCR. This sample carries 25,000 to 35,000 clones, none of them present only once. This clone was detected ten times or more. Its antigen is unknown. Read data end 3 residues before the CDR3 end; the end is taken from the germline J gene. CDR3 length: 15 residues. Per the germline V gene, CDR1 is MDHEN and CDR2 is SYDVKM. Trimming took off 2 bases at V and 1 base at J, with 12 bases between the two ends. Patients and controls were mostly of Caucasian heritage. The V call is TRBV28, the J call TRBJ2-7, with D maybe TRBD1 (6 bases). The TCR comes from a human donor with common variable immunodeficiency. What was sequenced was peripheral blood mononuclear cells. The CDR3 is CASSLPGERSYEQYF. The CDR3 bases that were read are TGTGCCAGCAGTTTACCAGGGGAGAGGTCCTACGAG.